This T cell receptor (beta chain) was observed in a study of regulatory T cells in long-lasting Graves disease. Across the study: For a period under 3 months, newly diagnosed Graves' patients had taken antithyroid drugs.

V gave up 5 bases and J gave up 4 bases, with 11 bases separating them. This CDR3 has 13 amino acids. Germline loops: CDR1 MDHEN, CDR2 SYDVKM. This clonotype was detected ten times or more. Time point described: newly diagnosed GD, antithyroid drugs for less than 3 months. TCR sequences were obtained from RNA taken from PBMCs. Relying on iRepertoire HTBI primers and Arm-PCR of CDR3 regions, the team built TCR beta libraries. From the multiplex PCR reads, TCRdb called clonotypes with MiXCR, one entry per CDR3 protein. The table lists some 350,000 distinct CDR3 sequences, 15% to 20% of them singletons, with around 20% in the top ten. Separately, the same data were catalogued under a study of T cells in Graves' hyperthyroidism and ophthalmopathy.

The specimen was peripheral blood mononuclear cells (PBMCs), collected at new diagnosis, from a patient treated with antithyroid drugs. The chain employs TRBV28 and TRBJ1-1, with unresolved D. The receptor was isolated from a woman between 18 and 29 years old with Graves disease. The CDR3 protein is CASSVGGFTEAFF. In DNA form, the CDR3 reads TGTGCCAGCAGTGTGGGAGGTTTCACTGAAGCTTTCTTT.